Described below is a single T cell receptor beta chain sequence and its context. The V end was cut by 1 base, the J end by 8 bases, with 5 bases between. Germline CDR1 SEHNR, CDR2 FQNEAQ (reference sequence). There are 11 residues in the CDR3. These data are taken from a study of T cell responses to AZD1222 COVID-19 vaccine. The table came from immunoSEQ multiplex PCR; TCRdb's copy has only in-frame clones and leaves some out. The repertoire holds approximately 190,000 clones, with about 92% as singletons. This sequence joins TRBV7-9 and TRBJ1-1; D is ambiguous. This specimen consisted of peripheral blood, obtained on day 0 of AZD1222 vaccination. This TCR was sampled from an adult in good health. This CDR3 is CASSLEREAFF. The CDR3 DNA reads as TGTGCCAGCAGCTTAGAACGAGAAGCTTTCTTT.